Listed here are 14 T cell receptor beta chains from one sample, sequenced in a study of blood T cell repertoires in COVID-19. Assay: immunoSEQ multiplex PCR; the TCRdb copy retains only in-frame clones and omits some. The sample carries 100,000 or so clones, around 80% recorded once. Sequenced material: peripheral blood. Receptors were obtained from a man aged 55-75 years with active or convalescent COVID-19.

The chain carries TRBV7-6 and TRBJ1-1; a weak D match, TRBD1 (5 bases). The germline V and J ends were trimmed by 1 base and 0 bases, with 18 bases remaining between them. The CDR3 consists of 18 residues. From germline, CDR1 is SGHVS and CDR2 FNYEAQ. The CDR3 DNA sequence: TGTGCCAGCAGCTTAGTGCCCCCCCGGGGGAGCCTGAACACTGAAGCTTTCTTT. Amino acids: CASSLVPPRGSLNTEAFF.

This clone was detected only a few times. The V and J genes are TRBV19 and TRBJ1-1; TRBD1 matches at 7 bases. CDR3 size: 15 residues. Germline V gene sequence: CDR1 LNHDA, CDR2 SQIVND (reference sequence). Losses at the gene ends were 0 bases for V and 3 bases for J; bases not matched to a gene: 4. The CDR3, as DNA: TGTGCCAGTAGTATAGATCGACAGGGTTACACTGAAGCTTTCTTT. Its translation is CASSIDRQGYTEAFF.

The CDR3 coding sequence is TGTGCCAGCTCACCATTGGGACAGCCCTACGAGCAGTACGTC. This sequence encodes CASSPLGQPYEQYV. The chain links TRBV18 to TRBJ2-7; 7 bases align to TRBD1. Germline CDR1 reads KGHSH; CDR2 reads LQKENI. V trimming: 2 bases; J trimming: 2 bases; junction bases outside the gene matches: 3. The CDR3 totals 14 residues.

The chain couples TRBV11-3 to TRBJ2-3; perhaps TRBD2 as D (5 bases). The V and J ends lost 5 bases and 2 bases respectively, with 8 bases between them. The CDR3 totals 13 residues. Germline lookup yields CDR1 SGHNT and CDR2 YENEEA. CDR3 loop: CASSRGFTDTQYF. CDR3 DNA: TGTGCCAGCAGCAGAGGGTTCACAGATACGCAGTATTTT.

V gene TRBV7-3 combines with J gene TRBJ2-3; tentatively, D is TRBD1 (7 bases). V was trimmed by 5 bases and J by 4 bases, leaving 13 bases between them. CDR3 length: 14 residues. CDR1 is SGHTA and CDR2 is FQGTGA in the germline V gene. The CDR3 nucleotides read TGTGCCAGCAGCCGCGGGACAGTTCCAGATACGCAGTATTTT. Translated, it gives CASSRGTVPDTQYF.

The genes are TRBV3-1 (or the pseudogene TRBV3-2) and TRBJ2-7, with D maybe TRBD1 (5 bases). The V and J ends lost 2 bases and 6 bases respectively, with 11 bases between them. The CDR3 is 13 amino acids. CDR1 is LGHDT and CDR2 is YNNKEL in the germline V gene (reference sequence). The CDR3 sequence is CASSQFRAAEQYF. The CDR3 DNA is TGTGCCAGCAGCCAATTCAGGGCCGCCGAGCAGTACTTC.

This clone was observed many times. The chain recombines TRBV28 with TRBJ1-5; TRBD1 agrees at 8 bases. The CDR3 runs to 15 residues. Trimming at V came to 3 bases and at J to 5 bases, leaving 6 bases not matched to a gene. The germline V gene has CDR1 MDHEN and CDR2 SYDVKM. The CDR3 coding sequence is TGTGCCAGCAGTTTCTCTACAGGGGGTTATCAGCCCCAGCATTTT. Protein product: CASSFSTGGYQPQHF.

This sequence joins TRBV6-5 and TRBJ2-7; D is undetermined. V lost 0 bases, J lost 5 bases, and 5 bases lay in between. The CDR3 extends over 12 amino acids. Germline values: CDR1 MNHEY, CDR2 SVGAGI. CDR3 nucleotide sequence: TGTGCCAGCAGTTACTCTCGTCACGAGCAGTACTTC. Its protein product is CASSYSRHEQYF.

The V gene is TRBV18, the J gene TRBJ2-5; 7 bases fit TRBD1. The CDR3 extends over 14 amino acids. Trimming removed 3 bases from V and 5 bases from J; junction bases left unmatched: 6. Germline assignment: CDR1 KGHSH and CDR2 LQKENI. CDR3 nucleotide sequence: TGTGCCAGCTCACCCCGGGACAGTGGGGAGACCCAGTACTTC. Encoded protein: CASSPRDSGETQYF.

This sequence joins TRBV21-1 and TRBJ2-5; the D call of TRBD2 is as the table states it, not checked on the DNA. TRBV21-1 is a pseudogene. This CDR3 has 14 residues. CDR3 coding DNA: TGTGCCAGCAGCAACTTGATTCCTGAGGAGACCCAGTACTTC. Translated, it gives CASSNLIPEETQYF.

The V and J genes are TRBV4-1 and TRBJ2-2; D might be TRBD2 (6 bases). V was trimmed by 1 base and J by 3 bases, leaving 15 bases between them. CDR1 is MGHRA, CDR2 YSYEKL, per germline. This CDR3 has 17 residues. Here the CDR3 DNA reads TGCGCCAGCAGCCAAGCGTCCCTAGCGCGAGACACCGGGGAGCTGTTTTTT. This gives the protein CASSQASLARDTGELFF.

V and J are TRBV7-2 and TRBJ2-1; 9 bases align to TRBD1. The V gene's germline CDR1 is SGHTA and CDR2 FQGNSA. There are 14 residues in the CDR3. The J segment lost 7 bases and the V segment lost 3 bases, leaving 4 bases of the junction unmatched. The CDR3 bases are TGTGCCAGCAGCTTTACACAGGGGGCGAATGAGCAGTTCTTC. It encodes CASSFTQGANEQFF.

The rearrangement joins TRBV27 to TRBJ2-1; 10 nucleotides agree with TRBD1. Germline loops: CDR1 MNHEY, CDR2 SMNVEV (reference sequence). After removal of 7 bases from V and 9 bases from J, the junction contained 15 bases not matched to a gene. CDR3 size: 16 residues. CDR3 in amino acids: CASTPTGGVRDGEQFF. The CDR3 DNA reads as TGTGCCAGCACGCCGACAGGGGGCGTAAGGGATGGTGAGCAGTTCTTC.

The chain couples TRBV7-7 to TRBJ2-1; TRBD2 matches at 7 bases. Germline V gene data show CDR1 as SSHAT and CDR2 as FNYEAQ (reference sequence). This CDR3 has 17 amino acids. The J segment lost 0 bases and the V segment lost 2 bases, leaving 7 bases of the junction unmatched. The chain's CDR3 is CASSLYSGPSSYNEQFF. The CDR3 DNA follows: TGTGCCAGCAGCTTATATAGCGGGCCGAGCTCCTACAATGAGCAGTTCTTC. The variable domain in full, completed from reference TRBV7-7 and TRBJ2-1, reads GAGVSQSPRYKVTKRGQDVTLRCDPISSHATLYWYQQALGQGPEFLTYFNYEAQPDKSGLPSDRFSAERPEGSISTLTIQRTEQRDSAMYRCASSLYSGPSSYNEQFFGPGTRLTVL.